The clone carrying this T cell receptor (beta chain) was found a few times. Its antigen is currently unknown. This CDR3 has 14 amino acids. Germline CDR1 MNHNS, CDR2 SASEGT. Trimming removed 7 bases from V and 4 bases from J; junction bases left unmatched: 8. The data were obtained in a study of T cells in Graves' hyperthyroidism and ophthalmopathy. The blood sample predates any ophthalmopathy symptoms, coming from first hyperthyroidism diagnosis. RNA transcripts were the template for amplifying TCR beta CDR3 regions. HTBI primers drove first-round RT-PCR of the TCR CDR3. A single record per CDR3 protein comes from TCRdb applying MiXCR to the multiplex PCR reads. Seen here are approximately 360,000 distinct CDR3 sequences, roughly 14% observed once, and the top ten hold 28%. The study, taken as a whole, reports: A model of 13 V-J features distinguished ophthalmopathy from stable hyperthyroidism.

The chain links TRBV6-1 to TRBJ2-5; TRBD2 aligns across 8 bases. The sequence derives from a woman aged 18-30 years with Graves' hyperthyroidism that later progressed to Graves' ophthalmopathy. Sequencing input: blood. The CDR3 DNA follows: TGTGCCAGCATTGTGGCGGGAGGCAGAGAGACCCAGTACTTC. Translation: CASIVAGGRETQYF.